These 2 T cell receptor beta chains originate from one sample sequenced in a study of T cell responses to AZD1222 COVID-19 vaccine. The protocol was immunoSEQ multiplex PCR, while the TCRdb copy is restricted to in-frame clones and leaves out a portion. The sample has about 150,000 clones, over 90% seen once. Specimen: peripheral blood, collected 28 days after the second AZD1222 dose. These receptors all stem from an adult who received the AZD1222 COVID-19 vaccine.

This chain links TRBV4-1 with TRBJ1-5; 9 bases agree with TRBD1. The CDR3 is 16 residues long. Per germline, CDR1 MGHRA and CDR2 YSYEKL. V shed 6 bases and J 2 bases; nucleotides not matched to a gene: 8. The CDR3 nucleotides read TGCGCCAGCAGACAAACGCGGGACAGGGGCAATCAGCCCCAGCATTTT. It specifies CASRQTRDRGNQPQHF.

The CDR3 is CASSLGRRQGALTGELFF. CDR3 DNA: TGTGCCAGCAGCTTAGGCAGAAGACAGGGGGCGCTAACCGGGGAGCTGTTTTTT. The V and J genes are TRBV11-2 and TRBJ2-2; TRBD1 matches at 10 bases. The CDR3 length is 18 residues. Trimming cost V 1 base and J 5 bases; bases outside gene matches: 10. CDR1 and CDR2 (germline): SGHAT, FQNNGV.